This entry describes one TCR beta chain. In this sample, this clone turned up a few times. The antigen it recognizes is unknown. No much larger clone is present one base from it, and per-base qualities are unavailable. The CDR3 goes from the cysteine to the phenylalanine over 15 residues. The retained sequence is limited to the CDR3, 45 bases, with the frame set at the first base. CDR1 and CDR2, per the germline V gene, are SNHLY and FYNNEI. The V and J ends are trimmed by 7 bases and 3 bases, leaving 19 bases between them. The immunoSEQ assay, a bias-controlled multiplex PCR using V- and J-specific primers, was used to amplify TCR beta CDR3 regions from genomic DNA. In a second PCR step, the CDR3 amplicons were tagged with a proprietary barcode plus Illumina adapter sequences. CDR3 libraries were sequenced on an Illumina MiSeq instrument. As for the original processing: immunoSEQ Analyzer 3.0 was used for export and quality control, with R Bioconductor and Immunarch used for downstream analyses. Only productive rearrangements in the normalized downsampled data set were used to calculate repertoire metrics. Clonotypes larger than 5 templates in the normalized cohort were defined as pathologically expanded. Repertoire diversity was measured with the Inverse Simpson Index. The non-normalized data set was used for CMV-specificity analyses so that all clonotypes could be captured. TCRdb re-hosts the immuneACCESS table, in-frame sequences only. Its copies lack some clones; in the studies checked, an unresolved V gene accounts for under half of them, and the cause for the rest is not known. V, J and clone size are taken as reported in that table, and D and trimming were inferred from the DNA itself. This sample holds 10,000 to 15,000 clones; around 49% were observed only once. The ten biggest clones cover about 10% of the sample.

This entry comes from a study of T cell clonotyping in hematopoietic cell transplantation (dated by TCRdb to about 2021). Looking at the study overall: The study collected approximately 130 blood samples from 35 consecutive transplant recipients and their related donors. Patients were recruited between 2015 and January 2017 and followed until late 2020 or death.

The research as a whole found: Inverse Simpson Index values from donors and from recipients before transplant predicted broader TCR repertoire diversity after transplant. Just a small fraction of recipient repertoires overlapped with donor repertoires, and more than 95% appeared de novo at the given depth. Sample size was limited, and cells were not sorted, so CD4 and CD8 repertoire contributions could not be separated. Recipient TCR diversity fell after transplant, with pathologically expanded clonotypes rising progressively from day 30 to day 180.

For TCR beta sequencing, blood samples came from the related transplant donors. Using Nuclei Lysis Solution, genomic DNA was extracted from unfractionated peripheral blood mononuclear cells that were either fresh or cryopreserved. The sequence joins TRBV2 to TRBJ2-7, and TRBD2 may be the D gene, going by 5 matching bases. The receptor's source is a man in his fifties or sixties in good health. Some clones in this sample may be carry-over from other donors' samples. Sequenced sample: peripheral blood mononuclear cells. The DNA sequence is TGTGCCAGCACGTTCGACCCGCGAGGAGGCTACGAGCAGTACTTC. Its translation reads: CASTFDPRGGYEQYF. Supplemented by the reference TRBV2 and TRBJ2-7 proteins around the CDR3, the complete variable domain is EPEVTQTPSHQVTQMGQEVILRCVPISNHLYFYWYRQILGQKVEFLVSFYNNEISEKSEIFDDQFSVERPDGSNFTLKIRSTKLEDSAMYFCASTFDPRGGYEQYFGPGTRLTVT.